The 30 T cell receptor beta chains listed next were all sequenced from one sample in a study of early T cells in non-severe SARS-CoV-2 infection. One entry per CDR3 protein results from TCRdb running MiXCR on the 5' RACE reads. The sample has about 34,000 distinct CDR3 sequences; 5% to 6.5% are singletons. Sequencing was done on a sample of whole blood. These receptor sequences come from an adult who was a healthcare worker with PCR-confirmed SARS-CoV-2 infection or an uninfected control (not recorded which).

This clonotype was seen only a few times. CDR3 sequence: CASSFQFESNSPLHF. The CDR3 DNA reads TGTGCCAGCAGCTTCCAATTCGAATCTAATTCACCCCTCCACTTT. The genes are TRBV7-9 and TRBJ1-6; D not certain. Germline CDR1 SEHNR, CDR2 FQNEAQ (reference sequence). The V end was cut by 3 bases, the J end by 6 bases, with 12 bases between. This CDR3 is 15 amino acids long.

This clonotype was observed many times. The chain links TRBV28 to TRBJ2-1, with a tentative D call TRBD1 (6 bases). Trimming cost V 4 bases and J 0 bases, with 13 bases left between them. CDR3 length: 16 amino acids. The germline CDR1 and CDR2 sequences are MDHEN and SYDVKM. Here the CDR3 reads CASSSDRTSSYNEQFF. As DNA, the CDR3 is TGTGCCAGCAGTTCAGACAGGACGAGCTCCTACAATGAGCAGTTCTTC. The entire variable domain, with the rest obtained from reference TRBV28 and TRBJ2-1, is as follows: DVKVTQSSRYLVKRTGEKVFLECVQDMDHENMFWYRQDPGLGLRLIYFSYDVKMKEKGDIPEGYSVSREKKERFSLILESASTNQTSMYLCASSSDRTSSYNEQFFGPGTRLTVL.

This clonotype was detected ten times or more. This chain uses TRBV5-5 with TRBJ1-2; no firm D call. The CDR3 spans 16 residues. The germline V gene has CDR1 SGHKS and CDR2 YYEKEE (reference sequence). V lost 2 bases and J 1 base, leaving 15 bases between the germline ends. CDR3 loop: CASSFMVVTDNYGYTF. In nucleotides, the CDR3 is TGTGCCAGCAGCTTTATGGTAGTCACTGATAACTATGGCTACACCTTC. Combining the CDR3 with reference TRBV5-5 and TRBJ1-2 gives the whole variable domain DAGVTQSPTHLIKTRGQQVTLRCSPISGHKSVSWYQQVLGQGPQFIFQYYEKEERGRGNFPDRFSARQFPNYSSELNVNALLLGDSALYLCASSFMVVTDNYGYTFGSGTRLTVV.

This chain joins TRBV6-4 and TRBJ1-6; D is possibly TRBD1 (5 bases). With 4 bases removed from V and 6 bases from J, the gap between germline ends came to 13 bases. Germline loops: CDR1 MRHNA, CDR2 SNTAGT. The CDR3 consists of 15 residues. The CDR3 spells CASSAGTEGNSPLHF. In DNA form, the CDR3 reads TGTGCCAGCAGTGCTGGGACGGAGGGTAATTCACCCCTCCACTTT.

The chain combines TRBV20-1 with TRBJ2-7, with 8 bases that match TRBD1. CDR1 DFQATT and CDR2 SNEGSKA come from the germline V gene (reference sequence). CDR3 length: 14 amino acids. Trimming removed 5 bases from V and 0 bases from J; junction bases left unmatched: 6. CDR3 in amino acids: CSAEDRASSYEQYF. DNA for the CDR3: TGCAGTGCTGAGGACAGGGCTAGCTCCTACGAGCAGTACTTC.

There are a few counts of this clonotype. The rearrangement links TRBV29-1 to TRBJ2-3; tentatively, D is TRBD1 or TRBD2 (6 bases each). The CDR3 consists of 13 residues. CDR1 and CDR2 (germline): SQVTM, ANQGSEA. Trimming pared 6 bases from V and 5 bases from J, leaving 15 bases between. The CDR3 DNA follows: TGCAGCGTCGGAGGGGGGCAGGGAGATACGCAGTATTTT. It translates to CSVGGGQGDTQYF.

This clonotype has just a few counts. V gene TRBV7-2 combines with J gene TRBJ2-5; TRBD2 might be the D (7 bases). This CDR3 contains 14 residues. Trimming stripped 4 bases from V and 5 bases from J, with 14 bases between. Per the germline V gene, CDR1 is SGHTA and CDR2 is FQGNSA. CDR3 nucleotides: TGTGCCAGCAGCTCCCGTAGGGGGGGTGAGACCCAGTACTTC. Amino acids: CASSSRRGGETQYF.

In this sample, this clonotype turned up a few times. J is TRBJ2-1 and V is TRBV27, with D possibly matching TRBD2 (7 bases). V lost 2 bases to trimming and J lost 8 bases, with 22 bases between them. In germline, CDR1 is MNHEY, CDR2 SMNVEV (reference sequence). The CDR3 is 17 amino acids. The CDR3 here is CASSLRGFGGAGDEQFF. CDR3 DNA: TGTGCCAGCAGTTTAAGAGGTTTTGGGGGGGCAGGGGATGAGCAGTTCTTC.

In its sample, this clonotype was seen many times. The chain recombines TRBV12-3 or TRBV12-4 with TRBJ2-5, with 8 positions matching TRBD1. The trim removed 5 bases at V and 5 bases at J, leaving 10 bases unmatched. The CDR3 runs to 15 residues. DNA for the CDR3: TGTGCCAGCAGTCATAACAGGGGGGCTGGGGAGACCCAGTACTTC. This translates into CASSHNRGAGETQYF.

The chain links TRBV20-1 to TRBJ1-2; TRBD1 aligns across 10 bases. CDR3 length equals 13 residues. Germline V gene lookup returns CDR1 DFQATT and CDR2 SNEGSKA (reference sequence). V was pared by 3 bases and J by 8 bases, with 6 bases of the junction left unmatched. For the CDR3, the DNA is TGCAGTGCTAGGAAAGGACAGGGGGTAGGCTACACCTTC. The encoded protein is CSARKGQGVGYTF.

This clonotype has at least ten counts. This chain links TRBV15 with TRBJ2-7, with 7 bases fitting TRBD2. The germline V gene encodes CDR1 LNHNV and CDR2 YYDKDF (reference sequence). This CDR3 is built from 15 residues. V gave up 5 bases and J gave up 2 bases; unmatched junction bases: 9. CDR3 DNA sequence: TGTGCCACCAGCGGGATGGAGCGGGGTCCCTACGAGCAGTACTTC. Amino acid sequence: CATSGMERGPYEQYF.

Ten or more counts support this clonotype. This chain joins TRBV28 and TRBJ2-2; maybe TRBD2 (6 bases). This CDR3 region has 15 residues. In germline, CDR1 is MDHEN, CDR2 SYDVKM. Trimming cost V 8 bases and J 1 base, with 14 bases left between them. The CDR3 region is CASSTGRGNTGELFF. CDR3 sequence (DNA): TGTGCCAGCTCAACGGGGCGGGGGAACACCGGGGAGCTGTTTTTT.

This clonotype was found many times. The chain combines TRBV21-1 with TRBJ1-1; the D call in the table, TRBD1, was not verified against the DNA. TRBV21-1 is an annotated pseudogene. The CDR3 runs to 14 residues. CDR3 DNA sequence: TGTGCCAGCAGTTCCCGGACAGTTAACACTGAAGCTTTCTTT. Translating it yields CASSSRTVNTEAFF.

This clonotype was observed at least ten times. The J gene is TRBJ1-6, the V gene TRBV28; no definite D call. CDR3 length: 14 amino acids. With 6 bases removed from V and 10 bases from J, the gap between germline ends came to 16 bases. Germline CDR1 reads MDHEN; CDR2 reads SYDVKM. CDR3 protein: CASRPRSPSSPLHF. The CDR3 DNA follows: TGTGCCAGCAGGCCCAGAAGCCCCAGCTCACCCCTCCACTTT.

This clonotype is medium-sized within its sample. V is TRBV15 and J is TRBJ1-2, with D possibly being TRBD1 (5 bases). V was trimmed by 0 bases and J by 9 bases, leaving 17 bases between them. This CDR3 spans 15 amino acids. From germline, CDR1 is LNHNV and CDR2 YYDKDF (reference sequence). The CDR3 loop is CATSRDLGGGQRYTF. The CDR3 bases are TGTGCCACCAGCAGAGATTTAGGTGGTGGACAACGCTACACCTTC.

The rearrangement links TRBV28 to TRBJ2-2; D ambiguous. V gave up 2 bases and J gave up 5 bases, with 3 bases separating them. The CDR3 covers 12 residues. Germline CDR1 and CDR2: MDHEN and SYDVKM. The CDR3: CASSLQTGELFF. The CDR3 DNA is TGTGCCAGCAGTTTACAGACCGGGGAGCTGTTTTTT.

Many counts were recorded for this clonotype. V gene TRBV7-2 combines with J gene TRBJ1-1, with D maybe TRBD1 (5 bases). The V gene's germline CDR1 is SGHTA and CDR2 FQGNSA. This CDR3 is 15 amino acids long. The V gene lost 2 bases and the J gene lost 3 bases, with 13 bases spanning the gap. CDR3 loop: CASSLYTGRDTEAFF. CDR3 DNA sequence: TGTGCCAGCAGCTTATACACGGGGCGGGACACTGAAGCTTTCTTT.

This clonotype was seen at least ten times. The chain is built from TRBV10-3 and TRBJ2-5, with a weak D call TRBD1 (5 bases). V lost 6 bases and J 0 bases, leaving 11 bases between the germline ends. Germline-derived CDR1 and CDR2 are ENHRY and SYGVKD. The CDR3 contains 14 residues. The CDR3 DNA follows: TGTGCCATCAGGCTGGACACCAACCAAGAGACCCAGTACTTC. Translated, it gives CAIRLDTNQETQYF.

The table lists this clonotype with many counts. The chain carries TRBV14 and TRBJ2-1, with TRBD2 as a possible D gene (7 bases). This CDR3 is built from 15 residues. With 5 bases removed from V and 10 bases from J, the gap between germline ends came to 21 bases. Looked up from germline, CDR1 is SGHDN and CDR2 is FVKESK. Here the CDR3 DNA reads TGTGCCAGCAGCGGCCGGGACTACCCCAGGGGAGAGCAGTTCTTC. This codes for CASSGRDYPRGEQFF.

This clonotype has more than one count but fewer than ten. The J gene is TRBJ1-5, the V gene TRBV27; a possible D gene is TRBD1 (6 bases). The CDR3 is 15 residues long. Per the germline V gene, CDR1 is MNHEY and CDR2 is SMNVEV (reference sequence). Trimming cost V 6 bases and J 3 bases, with 15 bases left between them. CDR3 bases: TGTGCCAGCAGCCGAATCTACAGGGACAATCAGCCCCAGCATTTT. Translated: CASSRIYRDNQPQHF.

This clonotype was seen at least ten times. The chain uses TRBV27 and TRBJ1-2; 8 bases map to TRBD1. The V segment lost 3 bases and the J segment 2 bases; nucleotides outside the gene matches: 8. This CDR3 spans 16 amino acids. The germline V gene has CDR1 MNHEY and CDR2 SMNVEV (reference sequence). This CDR3 is CASSLDAGTGNYGYTF. Here the CDR3 DNA reads TGTGCCAGCAGTTTGGACGCCGGGACAGGAAACTATGGCTACACCTTC.

This clonotype has a count of ten or more. This sequence joins TRBV20-1 and TRBJ2-7, with D perhaps matching TRBD1 (5 bases). Trimming removed 4 bases from V and 2 bases from J, with 9 bases in between. Germline V lookup: CDR1 DFQATT, CDR2 SNEGSKA (reference sequence). The CDR3 has 12 residues. CDR3 sequence reads: CSATDSPYEQYF. In nucleotides, the CDR3 is TGCAGTGCTACCGACAGCCCCTACGAGCAGTACTTC.

This clonotype was recorded many times. The V call is TRBV3-1, the J call TRBJ1-5; D unclear. V shed 0 bases and J shed 7 bases, with 7 bases lying between them. The germline CDR1 and CDR2 sequences are LGHDT and YNNKEL (reference sequence). This CDR3 is 13 amino acids long. CDR3 DNA sequence: TGTGCCAGCAGCCAAGATCGAGGGCAGCCCCAGCATTTT. Translated, it gives CASSQDRGQPQHF.

Only a few counts were recorded for this clonotype. This chain joins TRBV20-1 and TRBJ2-7; 11 bases map to TRBD1. The CDR3 loop spans 14 amino acids. Germline CDR1 DFQATT, CDR2 SNEGSKA (reference sequence). V shed 6 bases, J shed 2 bases, and the junction held 6 bases outside the gene matches. CDR3 coding DNA: TGCAGTGCGGAACGGACAGGGGGCACCTACGAGCAGTACTTC. Its translation: CSAERTGGTYEQYF.

The rearrangement joins TRBV11-2 to TRBJ1-1; 8 nucleotides line up with TRBD1. CDR1 SGHAT and CDR2 FQNNGV come from the germline V gene. After removal of 5 bases from V and 10 bases from J, the junction contained 9 bases not matched to a gene. The CDR3 length is 13 residues. The CDR3 spells CASSVGDRGLAFF. The CDR3 DNA reads as TGTGCCAGCAGCGTAGGAGACAGGGGTCTAGCTTTCTTT.

The chain carries TRBV20-1 and TRBJ2-7; 7 bases map to TRBD1. The CDR3 has 16 residues. The ends lost 0 bases at V and 2 bases at J; junction bases unmatched: 10. Germline CDR1 reads DFQATT; CDR2 reads SNEGSKA (reference sequence). The CDR3 nucleotides are TGCAGTGCTAGAGACCCGACAGGGTTCCGAACCTACGAGCAGTACTTC. It specifies CSARDPTGFRTYEQYF.

The gene calls are TRBV9 and TRBJ2-4, with TRBD2 as a possible D gene (6 bases). The germline gives CDR1 SGDLS, CDR2 YYNGEE. V was clipped by 6 bases and J by 12 bases, with 16 bases between them. CDR3 size: 12 residues. CDR3 residues: CASTQDGGTQYF. The CDR3 nucleotides are TGTGCCAGCACCCAGGACGGAGGGACTCAGTACTTC. The whole variable domain, filled in from reference TRBV9 and TRBJ2-4, reads DSGVTQTPKHLITATGQRVTLRCSPRSGDLSVYWYQQSLDQGLQFLIQYYNGEERAKGNILERFSAQQFPDLHSELNLSSLELGDSALYFCASTQDGGTQYFGAGTRLSVL.

This clonotype was detected only once. The genes are TRBV6-2 or TRBV6-3 and TRBJ1-1; TRBD1 agrees at 8 bases. Germline CDR1 is MNHEY and CDR2 is SVGEGT. The trim removed 6 bases at V and 4 bases at J, leaving 7 bases unmatched. The CDR3 runs to 14 residues. The CDR3 loop is CASRDRGVTTEAFF. The CDR3 DNA reads as TGTGCCAGCAGAGACAGGGGAGTGACCACTGAAGCTTTCTTT.

The CDR3 loop reads CASSMTGGAYNEQFF. The CDR3 nucleotides are TGTGCCAGCAGTATGACAGGGGGAGCGTACAATGAGCAGTTCTTC. V usage is TRBV6-2 or TRBV6-3 and J usage is TRBJ2-1; 9 nucleotides line up with TRBD1. The germline CDR1 and CDR2 sequences are MNHEY and SVGEGT. The CDR3 runs 15 residues. The V gene end was trimmed by 5 bases and the J gene end by 4 bases; junction bases not matched to a gene: 6.

There are a few counts of this clonotype. The genes are TRBV5-1 and TRBJ2-5; D unclear. The CDR3 covers 13 residues. Germline assignment: CDR1 SGHRS and CDR2 YFSETQ. V was shortened by 0 bases and J by 2 bases, with 5 bases between the two germline ends. The CDR3 is CASSLALQETQYF. The CDR3 DNA sequence: TGCGCCAGCAGCTTGGCCCTGCAAGAGACCCAGTACTTC. Full variable domain (missing parts from reference TRBV5-1 and TRBJ2-5): KAGVTQTPRYLIKTRGQQVTLSCSPISGHRSVSWYQQTPGQGLQFLFEYFSETQRNKGNFPGRFSGRQFSNSRSEMNVSTLELGDSALYLCASSLALQETQYFGPGTRLLVL.